This T cell receptor (beta chain) was captured by sequencing in a study of blood T cell repertoires in COVID-19. Looking at the study overall: Material from acute and convalescent COVID-19 was sourced from the United States, Italy and Spain.

The sample holds a few counts of this clone. Here immunoSEQ multiplex PCR was the method, and the copy in TCRdb shows in-frame clones only, minus some. This table has 200,000 or so clones, 80% to 85% appearing once. The germline V gene encodes CDR1 MDHEN and CDR2 SYDVKM. After removal of 5 bases from V and 6 bases from J, the junction contained 13 bases not matched to a gene. This CDR3 region has 15 residues. The receptor comes from a man between 35 and 55 years old who had recovered from COVID-19. J is TRBJ2-7 and V is TRBV28; TRBD1 matches at 7 bases. Sequencing used PBMCs or T cells enriched from blood (not recorded which). CDR3 in DNA: TGTGCCAGCAGTCCGACGGGACAGAGATCCGCCGAGCAGTACTTC. Translated, it gives CASSPTGQRSAEQYF.